This T cell receptor (beta chain) was identified during a study of early T cells in non-severe SARS-CoV-2 infection (dated by TCRdb to about 2021). General notes on the study: TCR sequencing used bulk RNA from unsorted whole blood, so alpha and beta chains could not be paired.

The germline V gene (reference sequence) gives CDR1 as MNHNY and CDR2 as SVGAGI. A distance of 12 bases separates the germline ends of V and J, which lose 7 bases and 2 bases respectively. The CDR3 sequence holds 14 residues, the cysteine and phenylalanine included. The only DNA kept is the CDR3, 42 bases in frame from the first base. The library was made by 5' RACE. TCRdb records NextSeq 500 as the sequencer. To correct for sequencing error and PCR bias, the TCR library protocol tagged individual cDNA molecules with unique molecular identifiers. Sequencing covered both TCR alpha and beta chains, and within each sample the abundances of alpha and beta sequences were tightly co-correlated. Turning to the authors' computational methods: Decombinator V4 was used to perform V gene, J gene and CDR3 annotation of TCR sequences. TCRs were defined as expanded if a significant change between any two time points was detected under a Poisson model with p below 0.0001. TCR abundances were normalised to the total number of TCRs sequenced in each sample and reported as counts per million. MAIT TCRs were defined by TRAV1-2 paired with TRAJ12, TRAJ20 or TRAJ33, and iNKT TCRs by TRAV10 paired with TRAJ18. VDJdb, accessed 1 November 2021, was searched for CMV, EBV and SARS-CoV-2 annotated TCRs, with TCRs annotated for multiple antigens excluded. TCRdb applied fastp at Q25 and MiXCR to the public reads, then kept only in-frame beta chains. Each entry is one CDR3 protein sequence, shown with its most common DNA and genes. The V and J calls, along with clone size, are taken from TCRdb and not from the paper's own processing. This sample comprises 30,000 or so distinct CDR3 sequences, roughly 5% of them detected only once. Around 4% of the sample rests with the top ten.

This clonotype was seen ten or more times. It lacks a known antigen. Per-base quality was not reported, and no clone a single base away is much larger than it. Broad study findings and their caveats: Matching against VDJdb was skewed toward anti-spike CD8 responses, likely underestimated virus-specific expansions, and missed private and CD4 specificities.

The study was a case-control design nested within a healthcare worker cohort in London, UK, with weekly nasopharyngeal swab PCR tests and blood sampling. Healthcare workers were recruited between 23 and 31 March 2020, during the week of the UK lockdown, and were followed weekly for up to roughly 16 weeks. This clonotype was sampled from an adult who was a healthcare worker with PCR-confirmed SARS-CoV-2 infection or an uninfected control (not recorded which). The chain employs TRBV6-6 and TRBJ1-5; a tentative D match to TRBD1 spans 6 bases. Sequencing input: whole blood. The CDR3 region has the sequence CASTTNRGNQPQHF. The DNA sequence is given as TGTGCCAGCACCACCAACAGGGGCAATCAGCCCCAGCATTTT.